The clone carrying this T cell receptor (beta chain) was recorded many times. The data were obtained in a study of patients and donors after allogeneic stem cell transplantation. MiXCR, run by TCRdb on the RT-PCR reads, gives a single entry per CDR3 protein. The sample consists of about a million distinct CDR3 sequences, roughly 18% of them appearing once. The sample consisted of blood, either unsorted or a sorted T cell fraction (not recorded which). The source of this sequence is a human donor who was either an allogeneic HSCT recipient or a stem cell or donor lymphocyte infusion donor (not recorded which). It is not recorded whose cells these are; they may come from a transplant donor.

CDR3 in amino acids: CAISGTANQPQHF. Here the CDR3 DNA reads TGTGCCATCAGCGGGACAGCCAATCAGCCCCAGCATTTT. This chain links TRBV10-3 with TRBJ1-5; 7 bases line up with TRBD1. Trimming removed 6 bases from V and 3 bases from J; junction bases left unmatched: 2. Germline CDR1 and CDR2: ENHRY and SYGVKD. This CDR3 contains 13 residues.